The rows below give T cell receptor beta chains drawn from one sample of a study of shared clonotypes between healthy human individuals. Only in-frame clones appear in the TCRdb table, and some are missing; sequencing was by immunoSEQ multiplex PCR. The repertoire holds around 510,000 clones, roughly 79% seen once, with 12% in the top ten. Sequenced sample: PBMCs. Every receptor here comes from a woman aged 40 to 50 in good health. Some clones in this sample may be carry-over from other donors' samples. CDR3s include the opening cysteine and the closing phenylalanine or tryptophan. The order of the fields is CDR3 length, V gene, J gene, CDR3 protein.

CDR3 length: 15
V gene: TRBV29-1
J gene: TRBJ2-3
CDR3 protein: CSVPPGGVFTDTQYF

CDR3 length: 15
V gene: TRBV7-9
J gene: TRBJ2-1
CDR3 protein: CASSLAVVTYNEQFF

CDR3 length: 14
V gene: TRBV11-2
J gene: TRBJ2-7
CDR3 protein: CASSPRARDGEQYF

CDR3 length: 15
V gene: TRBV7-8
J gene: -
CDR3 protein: CASSFLRYSPYEQYF

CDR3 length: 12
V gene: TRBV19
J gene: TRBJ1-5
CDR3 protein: CASRQQGQPQHF

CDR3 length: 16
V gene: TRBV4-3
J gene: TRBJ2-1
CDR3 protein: CASSQHSVFGYNEQFF

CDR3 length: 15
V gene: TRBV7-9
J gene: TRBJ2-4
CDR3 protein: CASSLLAPGRVIQYF

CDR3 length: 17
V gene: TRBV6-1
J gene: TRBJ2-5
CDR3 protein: CASSEGFTSGNQETQYF

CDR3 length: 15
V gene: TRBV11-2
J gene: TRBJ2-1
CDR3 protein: CASSVRGLTYNEQFF

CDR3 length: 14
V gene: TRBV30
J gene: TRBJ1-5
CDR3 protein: CAWNQGEGNQPQHF

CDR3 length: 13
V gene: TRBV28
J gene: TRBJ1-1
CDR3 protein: CASSFQGVGEAFF

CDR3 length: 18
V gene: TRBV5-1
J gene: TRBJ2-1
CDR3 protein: CASSLGTSGRGYYNEQFF

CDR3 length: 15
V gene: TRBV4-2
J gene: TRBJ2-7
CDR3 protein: CASSPGTSGSYEQYF

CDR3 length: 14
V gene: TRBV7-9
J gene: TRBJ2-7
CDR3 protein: CASSRPTGPWEQYF

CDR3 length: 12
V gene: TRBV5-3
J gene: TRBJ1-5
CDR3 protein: CASSLVKRPQHF

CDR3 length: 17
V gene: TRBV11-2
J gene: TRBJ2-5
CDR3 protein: CASSQKVRQGINETQYF

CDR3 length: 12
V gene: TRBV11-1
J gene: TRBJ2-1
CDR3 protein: CASSIPGQKQFF

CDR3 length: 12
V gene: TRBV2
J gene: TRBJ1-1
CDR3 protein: CASRNLNTEAFF

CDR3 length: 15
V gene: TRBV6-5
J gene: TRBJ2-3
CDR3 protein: CASSPSGRKPDTQYF

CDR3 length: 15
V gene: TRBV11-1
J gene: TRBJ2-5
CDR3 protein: CASSFGPTRQETQYF

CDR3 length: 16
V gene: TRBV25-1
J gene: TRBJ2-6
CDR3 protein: CASSPTSPAGANVLTF

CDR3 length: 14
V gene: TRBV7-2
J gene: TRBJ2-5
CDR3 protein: CASSLDLPPRTQYF

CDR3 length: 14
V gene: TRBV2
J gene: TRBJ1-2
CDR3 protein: CATPKTRERNGYTF

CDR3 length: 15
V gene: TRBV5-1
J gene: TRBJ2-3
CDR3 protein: CASSTSGRFTDTQYF

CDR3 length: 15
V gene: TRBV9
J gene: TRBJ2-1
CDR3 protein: CASSSREGAYNEQFF

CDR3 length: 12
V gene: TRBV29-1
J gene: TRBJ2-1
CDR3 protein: CSVGLVSNEQFF

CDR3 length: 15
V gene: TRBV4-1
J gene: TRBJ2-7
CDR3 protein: CASSQGTHSSYEQYF

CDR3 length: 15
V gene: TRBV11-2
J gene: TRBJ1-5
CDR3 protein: CASSLRGLGNQPQHF

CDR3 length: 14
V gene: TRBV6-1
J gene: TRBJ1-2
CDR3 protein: CASSTRGENYGYTF

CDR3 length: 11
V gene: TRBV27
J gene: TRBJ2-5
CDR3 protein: CASSWGETQYF

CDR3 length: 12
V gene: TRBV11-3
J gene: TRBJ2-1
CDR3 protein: CASSLVGNEQFF

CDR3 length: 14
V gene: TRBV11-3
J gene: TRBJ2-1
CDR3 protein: CASSLGAGAHEQFF

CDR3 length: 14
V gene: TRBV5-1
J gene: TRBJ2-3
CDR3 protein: CASSRRGNTDTQYF

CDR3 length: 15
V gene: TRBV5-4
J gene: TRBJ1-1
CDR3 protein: CASSLWGTPNTEAFF

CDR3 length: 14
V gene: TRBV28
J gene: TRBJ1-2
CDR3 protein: CASSRWGEPYGYTF

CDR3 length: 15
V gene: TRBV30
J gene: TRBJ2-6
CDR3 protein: CAWSVGPAGANVLTF